This TCR beta chain comes out of a study of cytomegalovirus exposure and HLA in healthy donors. Although they were nominally healthy when sampled, donors likely had unrecorded immune exposures. The CDR3 contains 16 residues. Germline V gene sequence: CDR1 SGHRS, CDR2 YFSETQ. V shed 3 bases and J 0 bases; nucleotides not matched to a gene: 4. Primers: 60 Vbeta forward and 13 Jbeta reverse. Assay used: immunoSEQ multiplex PCR; TCRdb lists only in-frame clones, some missing. The sample contains about 200,000 clones, roughly 80% of which appear only once. Sequencing was performed on PBMCs. This clonotype originated in a woman aged 45-60 years in good health and CMV-seronegative. The genes are TRBV5-1 and TRBJ2-1; 9 nucleotides line up with TRBD1. CDR3 nucleotide sequence: TGCGCCAGCAGCTCTCCGGGACAGGGCTCCTACAATGAGCAGTTCTTC. Residues: CASSSPGQGSYNEQFF.